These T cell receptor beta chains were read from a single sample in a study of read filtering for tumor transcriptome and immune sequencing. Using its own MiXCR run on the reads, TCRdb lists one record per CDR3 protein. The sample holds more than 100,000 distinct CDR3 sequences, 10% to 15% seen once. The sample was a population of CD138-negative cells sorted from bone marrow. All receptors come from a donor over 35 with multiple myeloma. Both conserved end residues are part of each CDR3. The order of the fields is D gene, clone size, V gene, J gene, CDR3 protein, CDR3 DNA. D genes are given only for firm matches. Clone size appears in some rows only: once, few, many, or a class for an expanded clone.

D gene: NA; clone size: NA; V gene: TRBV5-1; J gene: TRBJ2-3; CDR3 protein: CAISPTLARSTDMQYF; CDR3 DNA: TGCGCCATCAGTCCCACCCTAGCGAGGAGCACAGATATGCAGTACTTT
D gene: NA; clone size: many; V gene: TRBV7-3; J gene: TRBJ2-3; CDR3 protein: CASSSKRSSTDTQYF; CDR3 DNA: TGTGCCAGCAGCTCCAAGCGGAGTAGCACAGATACGCAGTATTTT
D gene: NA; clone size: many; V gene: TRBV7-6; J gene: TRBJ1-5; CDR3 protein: CASSLSGDQPQHF; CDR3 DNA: TGTGCCAGCAGCTTATCTGGGGATCAGCCCCAGCATTTT
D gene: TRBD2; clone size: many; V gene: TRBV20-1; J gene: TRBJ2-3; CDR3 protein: CSARDPGREGTDTQYF; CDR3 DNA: TGCAGTGCTAGAGATCCGGGGCGGGAGGGAACAGATACGCAGTATTTT
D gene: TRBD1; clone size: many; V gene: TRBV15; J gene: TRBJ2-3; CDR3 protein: CATSSPLLGQGYTDTQYF; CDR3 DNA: TGTGCCACCAGCAGCCCCCTCCTGGGACAGGGATACACAGATACGCAGTATTTT
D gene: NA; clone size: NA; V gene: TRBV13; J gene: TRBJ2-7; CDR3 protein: CASSLTIEGEQYF; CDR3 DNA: TGTGCCAGCAGCTTAACGATTGAGGGCGAGCAGTACTTC
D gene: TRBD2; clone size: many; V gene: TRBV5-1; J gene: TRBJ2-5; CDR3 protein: CASSLELAGAETQYF; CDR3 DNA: TGCGCCAGCAGCTTGGAGCTAGCGGGAGCAGAGACCCAGTACTTC
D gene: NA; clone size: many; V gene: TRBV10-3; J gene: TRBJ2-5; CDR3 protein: CAISPRLGSRGQETQYF; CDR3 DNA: TGTGCCATCTCCCCGAGGCTCGGGAGTAGGGGGCAAGAGACCCAGTACTTC
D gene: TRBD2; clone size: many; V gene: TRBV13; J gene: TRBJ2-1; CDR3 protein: CASSSWTSGDYNEQFF; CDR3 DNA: TGTGCCAGCAGCTCTTGGACTAGCGGGGATTACAATGAGCAGTTCTTC
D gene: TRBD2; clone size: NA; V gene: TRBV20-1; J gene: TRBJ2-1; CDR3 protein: CCASDSFGRALANEQFF; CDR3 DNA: TGCTGTGCTAGTGATTCCTTTGGGAGGGCTTTGGCCAATGAGCAGTTCTTC
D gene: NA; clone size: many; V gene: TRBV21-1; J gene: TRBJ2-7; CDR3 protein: CASSKGGWQYF; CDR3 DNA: TGTGCCAGCAGCAAAGGTGGTTGGCAGTACTTC
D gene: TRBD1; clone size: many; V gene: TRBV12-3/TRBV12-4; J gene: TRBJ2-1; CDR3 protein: CASSFGRGPEQFF; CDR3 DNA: TGTGCCAGCAGTTTCGGTAGGGGGCCTGAGCAGTTCTTC
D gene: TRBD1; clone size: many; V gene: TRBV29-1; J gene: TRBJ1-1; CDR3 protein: CSVHRGSDTEAFF; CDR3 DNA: TGCAGCGTCCACAGGGGCTCGGACACTGAAGCTTTCTTT
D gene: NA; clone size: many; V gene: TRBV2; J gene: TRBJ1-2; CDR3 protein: CASSWQRNYGYTF; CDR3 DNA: TGTGCCAGCAGTTGGCAGCGAAACTATGGCTACACCTTC
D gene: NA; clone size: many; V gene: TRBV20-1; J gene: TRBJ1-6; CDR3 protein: CSARISYNSPLHF; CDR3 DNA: TGCAGTGCTAGGATCTCCTATAATTCACCCCTCCACTTT
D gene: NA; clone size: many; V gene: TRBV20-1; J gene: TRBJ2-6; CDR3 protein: CSARASTAGANVLTF; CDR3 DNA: TGCAGTGCTAGAGCATCGACAGCTGGGGCCAACGTCCTGACTTTC
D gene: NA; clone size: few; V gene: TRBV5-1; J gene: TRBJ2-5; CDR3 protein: CASSLFSGLQETQYF; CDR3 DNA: TGCGCCAGCAGCTTGTTTTCAGGGCTACAAGAGACCCAGTACTTC
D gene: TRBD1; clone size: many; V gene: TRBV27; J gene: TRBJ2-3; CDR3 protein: CASSLSWDRATDTQYF; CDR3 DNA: TGTGCCAGCAGTTTATCGTGGGACAGGGCCACAGATACGCAGTATTTT
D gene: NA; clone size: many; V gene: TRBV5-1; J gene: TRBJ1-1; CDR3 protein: CASNLPGDTEAFF; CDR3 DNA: TGCGCCAGCAACTTGCCGGGGGACACTGAAGCTTTCTTT
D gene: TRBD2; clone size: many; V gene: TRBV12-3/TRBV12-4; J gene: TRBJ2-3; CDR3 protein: CASSFGGSRADTQYF; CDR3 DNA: TGTGCCAGCAGTTTCGGCGGGAGTCGTGCAGATACGCAGTATTTT
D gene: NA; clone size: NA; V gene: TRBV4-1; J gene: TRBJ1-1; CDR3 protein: CASSQGRITWQANAEAFF; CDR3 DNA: TGCGCCAGCAGCCAAGGTCGCATTACGTGGCAGGCCAACGCTGAAGCTTTCTTT
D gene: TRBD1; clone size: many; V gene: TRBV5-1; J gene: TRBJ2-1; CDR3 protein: CASSSPTGGPYNEQFF; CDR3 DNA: TGCGCCAGCAGCTCACCTACAGGGGGACCCTACAATGAGCAGTTCTTC
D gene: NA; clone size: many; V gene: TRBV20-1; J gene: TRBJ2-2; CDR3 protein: CSARNRLGQGELFF; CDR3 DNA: TGCAGTGCTAGAAATAGATTAGGACAAGGGGAGCTGTTTTTT
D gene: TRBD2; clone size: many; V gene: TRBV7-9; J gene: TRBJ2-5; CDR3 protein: CASSGWTSGRETQYF; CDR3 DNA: TGTGCCAGCAGCGGATGGACTAGCGGGAGGGAGACCCAGTACTTC
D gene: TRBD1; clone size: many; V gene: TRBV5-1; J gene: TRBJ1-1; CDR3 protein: CASSPGQGAWTEAFF; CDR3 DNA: TGCGCCAGCAGCCCGGGACAGGGGGCCTGGACTGAAGCTTTCTTT
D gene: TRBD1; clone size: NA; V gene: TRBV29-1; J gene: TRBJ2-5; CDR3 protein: CSVTLTGEETQYF; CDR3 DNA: TGCAGCGTTACACTGACAGGGGAAGAGACCCAGTACTTC
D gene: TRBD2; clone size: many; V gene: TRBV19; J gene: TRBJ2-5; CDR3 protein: CASGALAGGETQYF; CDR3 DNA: TGTGCCTCAGGGGCTCTAGCGGGGGGCGAGACCCAGTACTTC
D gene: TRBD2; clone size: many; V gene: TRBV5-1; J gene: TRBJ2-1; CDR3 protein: CASSLGREGLYNEQSF; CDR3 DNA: TGCGCCAGCAGCTTGGGGCGGGAGGGCCTCTACAATGAGCAGTCCTTC
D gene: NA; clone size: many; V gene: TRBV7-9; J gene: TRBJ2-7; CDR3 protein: CASSTQQAGEWEQYF; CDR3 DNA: TGTGCCAGCAGCACCCAACAAGCGGGCGAGTGGGAGCAGTACTTC
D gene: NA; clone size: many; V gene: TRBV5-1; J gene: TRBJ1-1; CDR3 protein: CASSLGFGGTEAFF; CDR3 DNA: TGCGCCAGCAGCTTGGGTTTCGGGGGCACTGAAGCTTTCTTT
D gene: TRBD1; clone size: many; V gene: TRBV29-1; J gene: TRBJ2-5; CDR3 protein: CSVAGTGGGETQYF; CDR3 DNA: TGCAGCGTTGCGGGGACAGGGGGAGGAGAGACCCAGTACTTC
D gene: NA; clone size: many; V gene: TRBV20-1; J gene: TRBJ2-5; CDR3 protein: CSARDLGSGETQYF; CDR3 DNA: TGCAGTGCTAGAGATCTTGGAAGCGGAGAGACCCAGTACTTC
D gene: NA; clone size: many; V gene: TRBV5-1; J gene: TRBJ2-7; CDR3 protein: CASSLGDVSYEQYF; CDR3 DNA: TGCGCCAGCAGCTTGGGGGACGTTTCCTACGAGCAGTACTTC
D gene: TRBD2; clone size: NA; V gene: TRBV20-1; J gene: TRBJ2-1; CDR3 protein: CSARGPTSYPYDEQFF; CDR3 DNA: TGCAGTGCTAGAGGCCCGACTAGCTACCCCTACGATGAGCAGTTCTTC
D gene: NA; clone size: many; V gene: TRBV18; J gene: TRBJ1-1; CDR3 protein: CASSPQGTEAFF; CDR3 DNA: TGTGCCAGCTCACCACAGGGGACTGAAGCTTTCTTT
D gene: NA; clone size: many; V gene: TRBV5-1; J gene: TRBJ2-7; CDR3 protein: CASSLGTPGYEQYF; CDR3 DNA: TGCGCCAGCAGCCTAGGGACCCCCGGGTACGAGCAGTACTTC
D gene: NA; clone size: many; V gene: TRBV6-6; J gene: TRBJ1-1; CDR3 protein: CASSSRDEAFF; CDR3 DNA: TGTGCCAGCAGTAGCCGGGACGAAGCTTTCTTT
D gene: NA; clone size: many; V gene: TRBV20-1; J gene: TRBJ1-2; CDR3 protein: CSAVWGDYGYTF; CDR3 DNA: TGCAGTGCGGTATGGGGGGACTATGGCTACACCTTC
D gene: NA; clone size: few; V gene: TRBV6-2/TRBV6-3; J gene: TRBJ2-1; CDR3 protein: CASSSRGEYNEQFF; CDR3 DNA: TGTGCCAGCAGTTCTAGGGGGGAGTACAATGAGCAGTTCTTC
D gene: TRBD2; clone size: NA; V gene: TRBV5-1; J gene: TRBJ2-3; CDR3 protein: CASSLVATSVGGNTQYF; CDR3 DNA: TGCGCCAGCAGCTTGGTGGCGACTAGCGTAGGAGGTAATACGCAGTATTTT
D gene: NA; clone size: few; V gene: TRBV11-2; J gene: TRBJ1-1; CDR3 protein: CASSLYPGAEAFF; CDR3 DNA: TGTGCCAGCAGCTTATACCCCGGCGCTGAAGCTTTCTTT
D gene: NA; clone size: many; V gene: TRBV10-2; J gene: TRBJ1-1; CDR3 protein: CASSAGVNLREAFF; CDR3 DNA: TGCGCCAGCAGTGCCGGGGTCAACCTTCGTGAAGCTTTCTTT
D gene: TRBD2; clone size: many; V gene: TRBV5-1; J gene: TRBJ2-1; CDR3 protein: CASSSGLANNEQFF; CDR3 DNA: TGCGCCAGCAGCTCGGGACTAGCGAACAATGAGCAGTTCTTC
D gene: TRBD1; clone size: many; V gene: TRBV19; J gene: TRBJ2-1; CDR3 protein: CASSIHRGRMDEQFF; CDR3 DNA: TGTGCCAGTAGTATTCATAGGGGGCGCATGGATGAGCAGTTCTTC
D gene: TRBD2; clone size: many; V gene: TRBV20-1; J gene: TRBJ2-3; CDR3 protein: CSAGSPREGDTQYF; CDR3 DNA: TGCAGTGCTGGGAGCCCGCGGGAGGGCGATACGCAGTATTTT
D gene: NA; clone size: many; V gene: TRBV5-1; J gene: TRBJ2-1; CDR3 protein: CASSMDSYNEQFF; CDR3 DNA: TGCGCCAGCAGCATGGACAGTTACAATGAGCAGTTCTTC
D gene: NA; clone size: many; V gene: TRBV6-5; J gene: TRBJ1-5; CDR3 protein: CASSYGQGNQPQLF; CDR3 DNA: TGTGCCAGCAGTTACGGTCAGGGTAATCAGCCCCAGCTTTTT
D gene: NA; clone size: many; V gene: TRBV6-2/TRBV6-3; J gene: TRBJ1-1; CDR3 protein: CASSYSNAKGWDTEAFF; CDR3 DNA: TGTGCCAGCAGTTACTCGAACGCAAAGGGCTGGGACACTGAAGCTTTCTTT
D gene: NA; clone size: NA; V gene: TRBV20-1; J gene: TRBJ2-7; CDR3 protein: CSARDSPPSYEQYF; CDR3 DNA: TGCAGTGCTAGGGACTCCCCCCCCTCCTACGAGCAGTACTTC
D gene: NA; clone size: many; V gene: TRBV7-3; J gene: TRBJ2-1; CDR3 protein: CASSLNREPQFF; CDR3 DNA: TGTGCCAGCAGCTTAAATCGTGAACCGCAGTTCTTC
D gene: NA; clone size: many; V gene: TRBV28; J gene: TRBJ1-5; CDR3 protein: CASSLNQPQHF; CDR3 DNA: TGTGCCAGCAGTTTAAATCAGCCCCAGCATTTT
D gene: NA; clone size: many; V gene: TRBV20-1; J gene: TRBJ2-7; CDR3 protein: CSARDAGSREQYF; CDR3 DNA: TGCAGTGCTAGAGATGCAGGAAGTCGCGAGCAGTACTTC
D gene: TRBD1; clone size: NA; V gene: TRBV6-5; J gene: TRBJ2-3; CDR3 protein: CASSWTGGRSTDTQYF; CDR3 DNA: TGTGCCAGCAGTTGGACAGGGGGCAGGAGCACAGATACGCAGTATTTT
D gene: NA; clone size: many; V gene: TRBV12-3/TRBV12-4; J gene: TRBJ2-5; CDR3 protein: CASSSRETQYF; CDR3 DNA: TGTGCCAGCAGTTCCCGGGAGACCCAGTACTTC
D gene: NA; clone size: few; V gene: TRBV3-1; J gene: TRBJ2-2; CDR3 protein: CASSQASSSNTGELFF; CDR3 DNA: TGTGCCAGCAGCCAAGCTTCTAGCTCGAACACCGGGGAGCTGTTTTTT